The 5 T cell receptor beta chains presented below share a single source sample, sequenced in a study of graft-versus-host responses after intestinal transplantation. Which antigens these TCRs recognize remains unknown. Only in-frame clones appear in the TCRdb table, and some are missing; sequencing was by immunoSEQ multiplex PCR. The data show around 130,000 clones, approximately 92% seen once. Specimen: unstimulated CD4+ T cells sorted from spleen or lymph node cells, collected before intestinal transplant. These receptors came from a human donor who received an intestinal transplant.

The gene calls are TRBV7-3 and TRBJ1-1; 8 bases are shared with TRBD1. Germline V gene data show CDR1 as SGHTA and CDR2 as FQGTGA. The CDR3 has 14 residues. V gave up 1 base and J gave up 7 bases; unmatched junction bases: 5. The CDR3 DNA is TGTGCCAGCAGCTTAAACGGCGACAGGGGTGAAGCTTTCTTT. Its protein is CASSLNGDRGEAFF.

The genes are TRBV19 and TRBJ1-3; D perhaps matches TRBD1 (5 bases). CDR1 and CDR2 (germline): LNHDA, SQIVND (reference sequence). This CDR3 comprises 16 residues. Trimming took off 3 bases at V and 0 bases at J, with 12 bases between the two ends. CDR3 region: CASSILQDISGNTIYF. CDR3 DNA: TGTGCCAGTAGTATTCTACAGGACATCTCTGGAAACACCATATATTTT.

This clone has more than one count but fewer than ten. The chain carries TRBV6-1 and TRBJ1-4, with 7 bases fitting TRBD1. Germline CDR1 and CDR2: MNHNS and SASEGT. This CDR3 is built from 14 residues. Trimming cost V 1 base and J 8 bases; bases outside gene matches: 4. CDR3 DNA: TGTGCCAGCAGTGAAGGTCCAGGGGGGGAAAAACTGTTTTTT. Encoded protein: CASSEGPGGEKLFF.

The chain's CDR3 is CASSLAGVNTIYF. The CDR3 DNA follows: TGCGCCAGCAGCTTGGCGGGCGTAAACACCATATATTTT. J is TRBJ1-3 and V is TRBV5-1; the D is unclear. This CDR3 contains 13 residues. V was clipped by 0 bases and J by 6 bases, with 7 bases between them. In germline, CDR1 is SGHRS, CDR2 YFSETQ.

The chain carries TRBV5-1 and TRBJ2-7; tentative D call: TRBD1 (7 bases). The CDR3 is made up of 15 amino acids. From germline, CDR1 is SGHRS and CDR2 YFSETQ. V lost 6 bases and J 1 base, leaving 17 bases between the germline ends. The CDR3 sequence is CASTFGSGGSYEQYF. The CDR3, as DNA: TGCGCCAGCACCTTTGGATCAGGGGGGTCCTACGAGCAGTACTTC. The variable domain in full, with the rest retrieved from reference TRBV5-1 and TRBJ2-7, is KAGVTQTPRYLIKTRGQQVTLSCSPISGHRSVSWYQQTPGQGLQFLFEYFSETQRNKGNFPGRFSGRQFSNSRSEMNVSTLELGDSALYLCASTFGSGGSYEQYFGPGTRLTVT.